This T cell receptor beta chain derives from a study of blood T cell repertoires in COVID-19. The sample holds one count of this clone. Profiling relied on immunoSEQ multiplex PCR, and the TCRdb table lists in-frame clones only, not all of them. The sample gives 180,000 or so clones, roughly nine tenths of which show up once; roughly 11% is in the top ten. CDR3 length equals 13 residues. The V gene end was trimmed by 3 bases and the J gene end by 14 bases; junction bases not matched to a gene: 12. The germline CDR1 and CDR2 sequences are SGHNT and YENEEA. Sequencing input: peripheral blood. This TCR was recovered from a woman aged 60-75 years with COVID-19, enrolled during active disease. V and J are TRBV11-3 and TRBJ1-1; 7 bases are a match to TRBD1. The CDR3 coding sequence is TGTGCCAGCAGCTTCCAGACAGGGTCGGAGAAATTCTTT. This codes for CASSFQTGSEKFF.